The 29 T cell receptor beta chains in this list originate from one sample, sequenced in a study of shared clonotypes between healthy human individuals (dated by TCRdb to about 2020). Receptors were amplified or captured by the immunoSEQ multiplex PCR assay. TCRdb re-hosts the immuneACCESS table, in-frame sequences only. Its copies lack some clones; in the studies checked, an unresolved V gene accounts for under half of them, and the cause for the rest is not known. The sample records fewer than 3 million clones, 80% to 95% of which are singletons. The ten biggest clones cover 0.3% to 0.4% of the sample. The sequenced sample was naive CD4+ T cells from PBMCs. Interpreted using the paper, the cell subset or site label stands for: CD45RA+ positively selected. These receptors were taken from a man aged 18-30 years in good health. Some clones in this sample may be carry-over from other donors' samples.

The chain joins TRBV9 to TRBJ2-1; perhaps TRBD2 as D (6 bases). V was pared by 4 bases and J by 4 bases, with 12 bases between. The CDR3 is 14 amino acids. Germline V lookup: CDR1 SGDLS, CDR2 YYNGEE. CDR3 sequence (DNA): TGTGCCAGCAGCCCCGATGGGACTTACAATGAGCAGTTCTTC. This encodes CASSPDGTYNEQFF.

The chain combines TRBV11-1 with TRBJ2-7; possibly TRBD1 for D (6 bases). CDR1 and CDR2 from the germline V gene are SGHAT and FQDESV (reference sequence). This CDR3 is 14 amino acids long. Trimming took 6 bases from V and 1 from J, leaving 13 bases between them. The chain's CDR3 is CASRVDRTSYEQYF. In nucleotides, the CDR3 is TGTGCCAGCAGAGTTGACAGGACATCCTACGAGCAGTACTTC.

The gene calls are TRBV12-1 and TRBJ2-1. TRBV12-1 is a known pseudogene. The CDR3 extends over 14 amino acids. The CDR3 protein is CASTPRLDNNEQFF. The CDR3 nucleotides read TGTGCCAGCACCCCCCGGCTAGACAACAATGAGCAGTTCTTC.

This chain links TRBV7-9 with TRBJ1-5; D is unclear. The CDR3 runs to 12 residues. Trimming cost V 5 bases and J 11 bases, with 13 bases left between them. Per the germline V gene, CDR1 is SEHNR and CDR2 is FQNEAQ (reference sequence). CDR3 sequence (DNA): TGTGCCAGCAGCGTGGACGGCGGATCCCAGCATTTT. Translating it yields CASSVDGGSQHF.

This sequence joins TRBV6-6 and TRBJ1-1, with 7 nucleotides matching TRBD1. The V gene's germline CDR1 is MNHNY and CDR2 SVGAGI (reference sequence). The J segment lost 1 base and the V segment lost 2 bases, leaving 4 bases of the junction unmatched. The CDR3 is 15 amino acids. For the CDR3, the DNA is TGTGCCAGCAGTTACGGAAGACAGGGGAACACTGAAGCTTTCTTT. Protein product: CASSYGRQGNTEAFF.

The chain recombines TRBV29-1 with TRBJ2-3; D is possibly TRBD1 or TRBD2 (6 bases each). V lost 8 bases and J lost 0, with 15 bases in between. Germline V lookup: CDR1 SQVTM, CDR2 ANQGSEA. The CDR3 has 14 residues. CDR3 coding DNA: TGCAGCTCTCGGGGGCAGGGAAGCACAGATACGCAGTATTTT. This gives the protein CSSRGQGSTDTQYF.

The chain links TRBV7-2 to TRBJ2-7; maybe TRBD2 (6 bases). The germline V and J ends were trimmed by 6 bases and 5 bases, with 20 bases remaining between them. CDR1 and CDR2 (germline): SGHTA, FQGNSA. The CDR3 runs 15 residues. The CDR3 nucleotides read TGTGCCAGCAGACAGACCGGGACTGTTGACAACGAGCAGTACTTC. It is translated as CASRQTGTVDNEQYF.

V usage is TRBV12-5 and J usage is TRBJ2-3; tentatively, D is TRBD2 (5 bases). Trimming removed 1 base from V and 4 bases from J, with 12 bases in between. Germline assignment: CDR1 LGHNT and CDR2 FRNRAP. This CDR3 contains 15 residues. DNA of the CDR3: TGTGCTAGTGGTTTGGCGGGCCTCGGGGCAGATACGCAGTATTTT. Protein sequence: CASGLAGLGADTQYF.

This chain links TRBV5-1 with TRBJ2-7; perhaps TRBD2 as D (6 bases). This CDR3 region has 15 residues. The V gene's germline CDR1 is SGHRS and CDR2 YFSETQ. V gave up 1 base and J gave up 9 bases, with 20 bases separating them. CDR3 DNA: TGCGCCAGCAGCTTGCCCGGGAGCCCTCCTACGGGGCAGTACTTC. It translates to CASSLPGSPPTGQYF.

The chain carries TRBV27 and TRBJ1-4; a weak D match, TRBD1 (5 bases). CDR1 and CDR2 from the germline V gene are MNHEY and SMNVEV (reference sequence). The CDR3 extends over 16 amino acids. With 8 bases removed from V and 10 bases from J, the gap between germline ends came to 26 bases. The CDR3 loop is CASEILVRGLCGKLFF. CDR3 sequence (DNA): TGTGCCAGCGAAATTCTAGTAAGGGGACTTTGCGGAAAACTGTTTTTT.

This clone has more than one count but fewer than ten. CDR3 in amino acids: CASSLFGQGSEAFF. The CDR3 coding sequence is TGTGCCAGCAGTTTATTTGGGCAGGGCTCTGAAGCTTTCTTT. J is TRBJ1-1 and V is TRBV28; D possibly corresponds to TRBD1 (5 bases). V shed 1 base and J shed 6 bases, with 12 bases lying between them. The CDR3 runs 14 residues. The germline V gene encodes CDR1 MDHEN and CDR2 SYDVKM.

This rearrangement joins TRBV5-4 to TRBJ2-5; no reliable D call. The CDR3 contains 15 residues. In germline, CDR1 is SGHNT, CDR2 YYREEE (reference sequence). Trimming pared 1 base from V and 1 base from J, leaving 11 bases between. CDR3 sequence reads: CASSLTARSQETQYF. The DNA of the CDR3 is TGTGCCAGCAGCTTGACTGCCCGATCCCAAGAGACCCAGTACTTC.

The chain combines TRBV5-8 with TRBJ2-7, with D unresolved. V dropped 4 bases and J dropped 5 bases, with 13 bases sitting between them. This CDR3 contains 13 residues. Germline V lookup: CDR1 SGHTS, CDR2 YDEGEE. This chain's CDR3 is CASSPDLTHEQYF. The CDR3 nucleotides read TGTGCCAGCAGCCCGGACCTCACCCACGAGCAGTACTTC.

This clone was observed a single time. Other DNA sequences in the sample encode the same CDR3. The gene calls are TRBV5-1 and TRBJ2-3, with D hard to call. V lost 1 base and J 2 bases, leaving 11 bases between the germline ends. The CDR3 is 15 amino acids. Per the germline V gene, CDR1 is SGHRS and CDR2 is YFSETQ. CDR3 in DNA: TGCGCCAGCAGCTTGTCAGGCCCTCCCACAGATACGCAGTATTTT. This sequence encodes CASSLSGPPTDTQYF.

The chain joins TRBV7-3 to TRBJ2-5; 9 bases are a match to TRBD2. J gave up 1 base and V 6 bases, and 9 bases lay outside the gene matches. The CDR3 runs 16 residues. Per germline, CDR1 SGHTA and CDR2 FQGTGA. The CDR3 DNA reads as TGTGCCAGCAGAACCCCAGCGGGAGGCGGCCAAGAGACCCAGTACTTC. This translates into CASRTPAGGGQETQYF.

This chain joins TRBV5-1 and TRBJ2-7; D may be TRBD1 or TRBD2 (5 bases each). Trimming stripped 7 bases from V and 3 bases from J, with 26 bases between. Germline CDR1 reads SGHRS; CDR2 reads YFSETQ. The CDR3 length is 17 residues. The CDR3 nucleotides are TGCGCCAGCCGTCCCTCGGGGACGAAAGGGTTCTTCTACGAGCAGTACTTC. It codes for CASRPSGTKGFFYEQYF.

This clone is a singleton in its sample. The chain uses TRBV2 and TRBJ2-1; D is ambiguous. The CDR3 has 14 amino acids. CDR1 and CDR2 (germline): SNHLY, FYNNEI. V lost 6 bases to trimming and J lost 6 bases, with 15 bases between them. For the CDR3, the DNA is TGTGCCAGCAGAAGTATTAGTCCGCTCAATGAGCAGTTCTTC. As protein: CASRSISPLNEQFF. Filled out from reference TRBV2 and TRBJ2-1, the complete variable domain reads EPEVTQTPSHQVTQMGQEVILRCVPISNHLYFYWYRQILGQKVEFLVSFYNNEISEKSEIFDDQFSVERPDGSNFTLKIRSTKLEDSAMYFCASRSISPLNEQFFGPGTRLTVL.

This chain links TRBV5-6 with TRBJ2-2; 12 bases are a match to TRBD1. Per the germline V gene, CDR1 is SGHDT and CDR2 is YYEEEE. The CDR3 contains 16 residues. The ends lost 3 bases at V and 6 bases at J; junction bases unmatched: 6. CDR3 sequence reads: CASSSYRDRGPGELFF. The CDR3 DNA reads TGTGCCAGCAGCTCCTACCGGGACAGGGGGCCCGGGGAGCTGTTTTTT. Full variable domain (outside the CDR3, taken from reference TRBV5-6 and TRBJ2-2): DAGVTQSPTHLIKTRGQQVTLRCSPKSGHDTVSWYQQALGQGPQFIFQYYEEEERQRGNFPDRFSGHQFPNYSSELNVNALLLGDSALYLCASSSYRDRGPGELFFGEGSRLTVL.

This sequence joins TRBV7-9 and TRBJ2-2; tentative D call: TRBD2 (6 bases). Germline CDR1 SEHNR, CDR2 FQNEAQ (reference sequence). Trimming took 7 bases from V and 1 from J, leaving 16 bases between them. The CDR3 covers 16 residues. The CDR3 DNA is TGTGCCAGCATCACCCCCGGAGCGGGGAACACCGGGGAGCTGTTTTTT. Protein: CASITPGAGNTGELFF.

In regard to this clone: The sample contains more than one DNA sequence encoding this CDR3. The gene calls are TRBV19 and TRBJ1-5; D unclear. The V gene lost 4 bases and the J gene lost 0 bases, with 7 bases spanning the gap. CDR3 length equals 14 residues. Germline assignment: CDR1 LNHDA and CDR2 SQIVND (reference sequence). CDR3: CASSTQYSNQPQHF. CDR3 DNA: TGTGCCAGTAGTACACAGTATAGCAATCAGCCCCAGCATTTT. Complete variable domain (other parts from reference TRBV19 and TRBJ1-5): DGGITQSPKYLFRKEGQNVTLSCEQNLNHDAMYWYRQDPGQGLRLIYYSQIVNDFQKGDIAEGYSVSREKKESFPLTVTSAQKNPTAFYLCASSTQYSNQPQHFGDGTRLSIL.

The chain uses TRBV18 and TRBJ2-2; 10 nucleotides line up with TRBD2. The CDR3 sequence is 17 residues long. Germline V gene data show CDR1 as KGHSH and CDR2 as LQKENI. The junction had 8 bases not matched to a gene; V was cut back by 1 base and J by 6 bases. CDR3 region: CASSPLSLAGVPGELFF. The CDR3 DNA follows: TGTGCCAGCTCACCACTGTCGCTAGCGGGAGTACCCGGGGAGCTGTTTTTT.

Concerning this clone: The sample has other DNA sequences that encode this CDR3 too. This chain connects TRBV30 to TRBJ1-1; D is ambiguous. This CDR3 is built from 13 residues. Looked up from germline, CDR1 is GTSNPN and CDR2 is SVGIG (reference sequence). The V end was cut by 0 bases, the J end by 5 bases, with 10 bases between. The CDR3 sequence: CAWSVGGQTEAFF. CDR3 sequence (DNA): TGTGCCTGGAGTGTGGGAGGCCAGACTGAAGCTTTCTTT.

The chain uses TRBV5-1 and TRBJ2-1; possibly TRBD2 for D (6 bases). This CDR3 comprises 15 residues. CDR1 and CDR2 from the germline V gene are SGHRS and YFSETQ. V was trimmed by 2 bases and J by 0 bases, leaving 9 bases between them. The CDR3 DNA sequence: TGCGCCAGCAGCTTAGCGGGTGACTCCTACAATGAGCAGTTCTTC. This gives the protein CASSLAGDSYNEQFF.

The J gene is TRBJ1-1, the V gene TRBV5-1; 8 bases map to TRBD1. The CDR3 is 15 amino acids. Germline lookup yields CDR1 SGHRS and CDR2 YFSETQ. Losses at the gene ends were 4 bases for V and 1 base for J; bases not matched to a gene: 6. The CDR3 DNA sequence: TGCGCCAGCAGCCTAGTAGGACAGGGGAACACTGAAGCTTTCTTT. This translates into CASSLVGQGNTEAFF.

J is TRBJ2-3 and V is TRBV6-6; D is perhaps TRBD2 (7 bases). The germline gives CDR1 MNHNY, CDR2 SVGAGI (reference sequence). The CDR3 loop spans 13 amino acids. V lost 7 bases and J 6 bases, leaving 14 bases between the germline ends. The CDR3 bases are TGTGCCAGCACCGGGGGGCAAGTGGATACGCAGTATTTT. Protein sequence: CASTGGQVDTQYF.

The chain joins TRBV7-9 to TRBJ1-5, with D uncertain. The length of the CDR3 is 15 residues. Germline V gene data show CDR1 as SEHNR and CDR2 as FQNEAQ (reference sequence). V dropped 2 bases and J dropped 6 bases, with 14 bases sitting between them. CDR3 loop: CASSLSTAKGQPQHF. For the CDR3, the DNA is TGTGCCAGCAGCTTAAGTACCGCGAAGGGTCAGCCCCAGCATTTT.

The chain employs TRBV2 and TRBJ2-5; D is uncertain. V was clipped by 3 bases and J by 5 bases, with 13 bases between them. Germline CDR1 and CDR2: SNHLY and FYNNEI. The CDR3 extends over 14 amino acids. CDR3 bases: TGTGCCAGCAGTGAGTCGTGGGTCGGGGAGACCCAGTACTTC. As protein: CASSESWVGETQYF.

Note on this clone: This specimen includes other DNA sequences encoding the same CDR3. This chain links TRBV5-1 with TRBJ1-4; 11 positions agree with TRBD1. Trimming cost V 4 bases and J 8 bases; bases outside gene matches: 4. CDR1 and CDR2 (germline): SGHRS, YFSETQ. This CDR3 spans 14 amino acids. The CDR3 DNA reads as TGCGCCAGCAGCCTAGGACAGGGGGCCGAAAAACTGTTTTTT. Protein: CASSLGQGAEKLFF.

In regard to this clone: The junction does not match germline at one end; this may be a read error. The chain uses TRBV2 and TRBJ2-7, with 10 positions matching TRBD2. Germline loops: CDR1 SNHLY, CDR2 FYNNEI. The CDR3 length is 15 residues. CDR3 coding DNA: TGTGCCAGCAGATCCGAAAGCGGGAGGGCCTATGAGCAGTACTTC. Its protein is CASRSESGRAYEQYF.